This T cell receptor beta chain emerged from a study of neurological immune-mediated disorders. Findings and caveats of the study: There were no CDR3 amino acid sequences shared by expanded clones across subjects, a result suggesting private repertoires in all groups.

This CDR3 comprises 16 residues. From germline, CDR1 is LNHDA and CDR2 SQIVND (reference sequence). J gave up 6 bases and V 3 bases, and 9 bases lay outside the gene matches. Time point reported: technical triplicate 2. TCRdb re-derived calls from the 5' RACE reads in MiXCR, one entry per CDR3 protein. The data show about 31,000 distinct CDR3 sequences, roughly 14% seen once. This clonotype was counted only a few times. The target antigen is unknown. Sequenced input: CD4+ T cells from blood. This TCR was recovered from a female donor with HTLV-1-associated myelopathy (HAM/TSP). The chain links TRBV19 to TRBJ2-3, with 10 positions matching TRBD1. DNA of the CDR3: TGTGCCAGTAGTATGGGGACAGGGGTGGTTACTGATACGCAGTATTTT. The encoded protein is CASSMGTGVVTDTQYF.